The 10 T cell receptor beta chains below were found in one sample sequenced in a study of shared clonotypes between healthy human individuals. Using immunoSEQ multiplex PCR, the repertoire was profiled, and TCRdb retains in-frame clones only, with some absent. The sample records some 1,600,000 clones, approximately 98% being singletons. Source material: naive CD4+ T cells sorted from blood. Subset reported: CD45RA+ positively selected. All receptors come from a man aged 30 to 45 in good health.

The chain couples TRBV19 to TRBJ2-1; 8 nucleotides match TRBD2. CDR1 and CDR2 from the germline V gene are LNHDA and SQIVND (reference sequence). The CDR3 runs 19 residues. Trimming took 3 bases from V and 4 from J; bases not matched to a gene: 17. The CDR3 bases are TGTGCCAGTAGTATCCCCTCGGGGAGCGGGAGTGGGAAATACAATGAGCAGTTCTTC. As protein: CASSIPSGSGSGKYNEQFF. The full variable domain, completed using reference TRBV19 and TRBJ2-1, is DGGITQSPKYLFRKEGQNVTLSCEQNLNHDAMYWYRQDPGQGLRLIYYSQIVNDFQKGDIAEGYSVSREKKESFPLTVTSAQKNPTAFYLCASSIPSGSGSGKYNEQFFGPGTRLTVL.

V and J are TRBV6-5 and TRBJ2-1; weak D call: TRBD1 (6 bases). Trimming removed 2 bases at V and 1 base at J, with 12 bases between. The CDR3 totals 16 residues. Germline values: CDR1 MNHEY, CDR2 SVGAGI. CDR3 amino acids: CASSYTKGGSYNEQFF. CDR3 bases: TGTGCCAGCAGTTACACTAAAGGGGGTTCCTACAATGAGCAGTTCTTC.

Only a few counts were recorded for this clone. The identical CDR3 is also encoded by other nucleotide sequences in the sample. The rearrangement uses TRBV9 and TRBJ2-1; D gene ambiguous. The germline CDR1 and CDR2 sequences are SGDLS and YYNGEE. The CDR3 has 11 residues. Trimming removed 0 bases at V and 8 bases at J, with 3 bases between. The chain's CDR3 is CASSVGHEQFF. CDR3 in DNA: TGTGCCAGCAGCGTAGGACATGAGCAGTTCTTC.

Remarks on this clone: Other DNA sequences within the sample encode an identical CDR3. The V gene is TRBV18, the J gene TRBJ2-7, with D tentatively TRBD2 (6 bases). CDR3 length equals 11 residues. Germline V gives CDR1 KGHSH, CDR2 LQKENI. V was shortened by 3 bases and J by 7 bases, with 7 bases between the two germline ends. CDR3 sequence (DNA): TGTGCCAGCTCACCCGGGGGTGAGCAGTACTTC. Translating it yields CASSPGGEQYF.

CDR3 region: CAISQGASTNEKLFF. The CDR3 DNA follows: TGTGCCATCAGCCAGGGGGCCTCAACTAATGAAAAACTGTTTTTT. J is TRBJ1-4 and V is TRBV10-3; TRBD1 matches at 8 bases. V shed 6 bases and J 0 bases; nucleotides not matched to a gene: 3. This CDR3 has 15 amino acids. The V gene's germline CDR1 is ENHRY and CDR2 SYGVKD.

In DNA, the CDR3 is TGTGCCAGCAGTTTAGTGGGACAGGGGGTAGGCGAGCAGTACTTC. Protein: CASSLVGQGVGEQYF. This rearrangement joins TRBV28 to TRBJ2-7; 11 bases are a match to TRBD1. V dropped 2 bases and J dropped 6; count of bases not matched to a gene: 6. Germline V gene data show CDR1 as MDHEN and CDR2 as SYDVKM. The CDR3 length is 15 residues.

The chain combines TRBV28 with TRBJ2-6; D is uncertain. Germline V CDR1 and CDR2: MDHEN, SYDVKM. This CDR3 comprises 14 residues. V lost 7 bases and J lost 2, with 9 bases in between. The CDR3 DNA reads as TGTGCCAGCATGTCCTGGGCTGGGGCCAACGTCCTGACTTTC. This gives the protein CASMSWAGANVLTF.

CDR3 in DNA: TGTGCCAGCAGCTACGGTGGGGCAGGGGATACGCAGTATTTT. This codes for CASSYGGAGDTQYF. The gene calls are TRBV7-9 and TRBJ2-3; D may be TRBD1 (5 bases). The germline V gene encodes CDR1 SEHNR and CDR2 FQNEAQ (reference sequence). The CDR3 covers 14 residues. V lost 4 bases and J lost 6, with 14 bases in between.

V is TRBV19 and J is TRBJ1-5, with D unclear. The CDR3 has 15 residues. Per the germline V gene, CDR1 is LNHDA and CDR2 is SQIVND (reference sequence). V gave up 9 bases and J gave up 4 bases, with 19 bases separating them. For the CDR3, the DNA is TGTGCCAGCGAAGCCCCCGGGCGCGCGAATCAGCCCCAGCATTTT. Amino acid sequence: CASEAPGRANQPQHF.

The gene calls are TRBV30 and TRBJ1-2, with D perhaps TRBD1 (5 bases). Germline CDR1 and CDR2: GTSNPN and SVGIG (reference sequence). V was pared by 2 bases and J by 0 bases, with 16 bases between. CDR3 size: 16 residues. The CDR3: CAWSHIGAQANYGYTF. DNA of the CDR3: TGTGCCTGGAGTCATATAGGGGCGCAGGCTAACTATGGCTACACCTTC. Using reference TRBV30 and TRBJ1-2 for the parts outside the CDR3, the full variable domain is SQTIHQWPATLVQPVGSPLSLECTVEGTSNPNLYWYRQAAGRGLQLLFYSVGIGQISSEVPQNLSASRPQDRQFILSSKKLLLSDSGFYLCAWSHIGAQANYGYTFGSGTRLTVV.